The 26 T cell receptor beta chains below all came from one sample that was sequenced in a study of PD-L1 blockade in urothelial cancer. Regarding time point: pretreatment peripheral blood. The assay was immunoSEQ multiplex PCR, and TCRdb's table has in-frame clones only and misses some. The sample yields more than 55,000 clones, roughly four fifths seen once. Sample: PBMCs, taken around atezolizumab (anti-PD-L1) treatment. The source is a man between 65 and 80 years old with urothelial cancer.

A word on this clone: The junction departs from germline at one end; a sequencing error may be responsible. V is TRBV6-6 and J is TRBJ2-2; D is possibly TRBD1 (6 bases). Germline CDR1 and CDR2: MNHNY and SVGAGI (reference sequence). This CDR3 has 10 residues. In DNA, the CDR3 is TGTGCCAGCAGTCTAGGGGGGCTGTTTTTT. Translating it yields CASSLGGLFF.

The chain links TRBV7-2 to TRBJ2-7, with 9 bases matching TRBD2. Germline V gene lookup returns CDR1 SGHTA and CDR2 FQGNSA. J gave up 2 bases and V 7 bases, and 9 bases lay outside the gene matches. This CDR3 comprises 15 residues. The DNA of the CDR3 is TGTGCCAGCATCCCTTGGGCGGGGGGGCCCTACGAGCAGTACTTC. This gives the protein CASIPWAGGPYEQYF.

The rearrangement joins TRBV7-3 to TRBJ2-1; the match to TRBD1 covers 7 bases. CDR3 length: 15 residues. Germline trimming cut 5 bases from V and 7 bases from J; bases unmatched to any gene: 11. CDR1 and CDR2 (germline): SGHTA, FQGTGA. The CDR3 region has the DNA TGTGCCAGCAGCGATCAACCAGGGACAGCGAATGAGCAGTTCTTC. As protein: CASSDQPGTANEQFF.

The CDR3 region has the DNA TGTGCCAACACGAACAGGGGCCTCTCCTACGAGCAGTACTTC. It codes for CANTNRGLSYEQYF. This chain links TRBV5-8 with TRBJ2-7; the match to TRBD1 covers 7 bases. The length of the CDR3 is 14 residues. The junction had 9 bases not matched to a gene; V was cut back by 9 bases and J by 0 bases. Germline V gene sequence: CDR1 SGHTS, CDR2 YDEGEE.

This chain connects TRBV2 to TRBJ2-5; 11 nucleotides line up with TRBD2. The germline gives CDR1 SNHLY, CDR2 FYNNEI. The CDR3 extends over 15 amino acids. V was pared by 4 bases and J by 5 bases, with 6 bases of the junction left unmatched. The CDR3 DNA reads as TGTGCCAGCAGTGGTAGCGGGGGGGCCGGGGAGACCCAGTACTTC. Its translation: CASSGSGGAGETQYF. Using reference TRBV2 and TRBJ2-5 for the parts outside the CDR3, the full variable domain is EPEVTQTPSHQVTQMGQEVILRCVPISNHLYFYWYRQILGQKVEFLVSFYNNEISEKSEIFDDQFSVERPDGSNFTLKIRSTKLEDSAMYFCASSGSGGAGETQYFGPGTRLLVL.

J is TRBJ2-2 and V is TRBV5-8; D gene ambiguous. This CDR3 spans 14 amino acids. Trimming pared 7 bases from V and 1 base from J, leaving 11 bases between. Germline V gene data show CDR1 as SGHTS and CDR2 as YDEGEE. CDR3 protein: CASPPARNTGELFF. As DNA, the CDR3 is TGTGCCAGCCCGCCCGCCAGGAACACCGGGGAGCTGTTTTTT.

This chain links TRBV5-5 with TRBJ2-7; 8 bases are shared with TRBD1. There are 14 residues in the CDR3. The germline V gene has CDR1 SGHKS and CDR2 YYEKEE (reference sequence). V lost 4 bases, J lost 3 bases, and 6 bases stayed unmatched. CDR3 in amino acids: CASSPGTGDYEQYF. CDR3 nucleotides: TGTGCCAGCAGCCCCGGGACAGGCGACTACGAGCAGTACTTC.

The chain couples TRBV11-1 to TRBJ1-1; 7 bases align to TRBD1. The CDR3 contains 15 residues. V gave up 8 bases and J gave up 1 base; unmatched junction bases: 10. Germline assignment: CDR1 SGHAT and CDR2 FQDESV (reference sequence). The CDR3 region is CASSMTGIGNTEAFF. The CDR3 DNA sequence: TGTGCCAGCTCAATGACAGGGATAGGGAACACTGAAGCTTTCTTT. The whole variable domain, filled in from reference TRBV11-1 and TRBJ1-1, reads EAEVAQSPRYKITEKSQAVAFWCDPISGHATLYWYRQILGQGPELLVQFQDESVVDDSQLPKDRFSAERLKGVDSTLKIQPAELGDSAMYLCASSMTGIGNTEAFFGQGTRLTVV.

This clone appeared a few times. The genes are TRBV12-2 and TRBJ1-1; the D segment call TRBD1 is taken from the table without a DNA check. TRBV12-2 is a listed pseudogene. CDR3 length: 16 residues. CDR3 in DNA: TGTGCAAGTCGCTATAGACAGGGGTCCATGAACACTGAAGCTTTCTTT. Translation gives CASRYRQGSMNTEAFF.

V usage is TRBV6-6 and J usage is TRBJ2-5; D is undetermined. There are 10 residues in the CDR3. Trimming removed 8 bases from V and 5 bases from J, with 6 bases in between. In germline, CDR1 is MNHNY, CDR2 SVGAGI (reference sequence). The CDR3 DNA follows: TGTGCCAGCCGGTCCGAGACCCAGTACTTC. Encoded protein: CASRSETQYF.

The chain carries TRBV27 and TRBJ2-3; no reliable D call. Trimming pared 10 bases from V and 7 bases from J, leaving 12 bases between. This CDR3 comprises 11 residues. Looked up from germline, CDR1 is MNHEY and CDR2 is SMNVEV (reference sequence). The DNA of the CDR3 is TGTGCCACAACCTCAGGTTATACGCAGTATTTT. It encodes CATTSGYTQYF.

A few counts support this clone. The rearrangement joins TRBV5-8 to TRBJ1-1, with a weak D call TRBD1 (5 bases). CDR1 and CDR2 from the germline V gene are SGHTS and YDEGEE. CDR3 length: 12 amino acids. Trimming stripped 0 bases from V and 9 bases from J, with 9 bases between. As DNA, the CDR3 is TGTGCCAGCAGCTTGGCACAGGAGCAAGCTTTCTTT. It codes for CASSLAQEQAFF.

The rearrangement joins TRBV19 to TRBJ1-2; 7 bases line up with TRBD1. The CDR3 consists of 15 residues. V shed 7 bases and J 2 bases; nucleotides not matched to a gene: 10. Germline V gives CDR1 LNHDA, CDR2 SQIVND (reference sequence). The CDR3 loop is CASINSGGQNYGYTF. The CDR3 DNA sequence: TGTGCCAGTATTAACAGTGGGGGACAGAACTATGGCTACACCTTC.

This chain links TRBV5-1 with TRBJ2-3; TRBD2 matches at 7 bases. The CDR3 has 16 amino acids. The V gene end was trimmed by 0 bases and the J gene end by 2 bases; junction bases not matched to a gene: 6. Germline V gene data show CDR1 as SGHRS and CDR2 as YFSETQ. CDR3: CASSLAASGSTDTQYF. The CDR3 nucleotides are TGCGCCAGCAGCTTGGCGGCTAGCGGTTCCACAGATACGCAGTATTTT.

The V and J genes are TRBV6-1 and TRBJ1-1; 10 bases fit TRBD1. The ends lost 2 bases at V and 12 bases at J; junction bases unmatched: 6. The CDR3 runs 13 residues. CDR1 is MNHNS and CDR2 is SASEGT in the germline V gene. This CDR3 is CASSERGQGTTFF. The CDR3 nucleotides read TGTGCCAGCAGTGAAAGGGGACAGGGGACAACTTTCTTT.

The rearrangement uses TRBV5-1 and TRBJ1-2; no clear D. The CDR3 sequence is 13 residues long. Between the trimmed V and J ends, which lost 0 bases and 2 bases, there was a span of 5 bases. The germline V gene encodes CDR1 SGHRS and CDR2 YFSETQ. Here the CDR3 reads CASSLVLNYGYTF. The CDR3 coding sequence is TGCGCCAGCAGCTTGGTACTGAACTATGGCTACACCTTC.

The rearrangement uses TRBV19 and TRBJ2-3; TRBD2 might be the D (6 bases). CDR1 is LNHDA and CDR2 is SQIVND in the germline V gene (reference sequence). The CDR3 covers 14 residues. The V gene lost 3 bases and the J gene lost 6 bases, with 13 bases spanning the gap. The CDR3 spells CASSIGGLGDTQYF. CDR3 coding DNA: TGTGCCAGTAGTATCGGGGGACTGGGGGATACGCAGTATTTT.

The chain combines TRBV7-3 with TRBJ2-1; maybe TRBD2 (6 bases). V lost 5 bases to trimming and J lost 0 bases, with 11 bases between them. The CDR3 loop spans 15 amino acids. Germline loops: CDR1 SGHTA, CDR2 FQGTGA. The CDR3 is CASSLSGGSYNEQFF. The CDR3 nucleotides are TGTGCCAGCAGCCTTTCCGGGGGCTCCTACAATGAGCAGTTCTTC. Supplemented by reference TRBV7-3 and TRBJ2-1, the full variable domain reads GAGVSQTPSNKVTEKGKYVELRCDPISGHTALYWYRQSLGQGPEFLIYFQGTGAADDSGLPNDRFFAVRPEGSVSTLKIQRTERGDSAVYLCASSLSGGSYNEQFFGPGTRLTVL.

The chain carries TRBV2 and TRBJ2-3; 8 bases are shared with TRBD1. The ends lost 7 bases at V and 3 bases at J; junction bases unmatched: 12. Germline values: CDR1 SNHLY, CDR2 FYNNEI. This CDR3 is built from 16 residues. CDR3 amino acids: CASKERRTGNTDTQYF. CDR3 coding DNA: TGTGCCAGCAAAGAAAGGAGGACAGGGAATACAGATACGCAGTATTTT. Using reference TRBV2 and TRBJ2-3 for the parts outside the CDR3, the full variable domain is EPEVTQTPSHQVTQMGQEVILRCVPISNHLYFYWYRQILGQKVEFLVSFYNNEISEKSEIFDDQFSVERPDGSNFTLKIRSTKLEDSAMYFCASKERRTGNTDTQYFGPGTRLTVL.

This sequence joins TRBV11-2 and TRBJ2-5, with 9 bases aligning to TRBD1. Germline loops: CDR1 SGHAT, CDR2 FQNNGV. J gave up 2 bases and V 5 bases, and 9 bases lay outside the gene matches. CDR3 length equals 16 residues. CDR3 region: CASSPVLDRGQETQYF. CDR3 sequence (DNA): TGTGCCAGCAGCCCGGTACTAGACAGGGGGCAAGAGACCCAGTACTTC.

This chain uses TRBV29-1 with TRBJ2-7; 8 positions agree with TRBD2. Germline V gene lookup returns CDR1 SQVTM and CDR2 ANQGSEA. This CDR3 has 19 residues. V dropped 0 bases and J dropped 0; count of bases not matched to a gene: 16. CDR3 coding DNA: TGCAGCGTTGAAGAAATCAGTAGGGTAGCGGGACAAGTCTCCTACGAGCAGTACTTC. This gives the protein CSVEEISRVAGQVSYEQYF.

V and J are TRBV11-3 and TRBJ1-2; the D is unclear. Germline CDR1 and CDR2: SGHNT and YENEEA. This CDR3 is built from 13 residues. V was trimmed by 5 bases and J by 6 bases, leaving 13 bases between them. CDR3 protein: CASSPPNIDGYTF. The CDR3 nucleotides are TGTGCCAGCAGCCCTCCAAACATCGATGGCTACACCTTC.

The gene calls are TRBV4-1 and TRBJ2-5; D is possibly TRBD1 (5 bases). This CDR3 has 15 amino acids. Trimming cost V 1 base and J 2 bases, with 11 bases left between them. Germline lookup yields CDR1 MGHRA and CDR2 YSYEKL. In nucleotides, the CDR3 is TGCGCCAGCAGCCAAGGTCCAGGGTGGCAAGAGACCCAGTACTTC. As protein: CASSQGPGWQETQYF.

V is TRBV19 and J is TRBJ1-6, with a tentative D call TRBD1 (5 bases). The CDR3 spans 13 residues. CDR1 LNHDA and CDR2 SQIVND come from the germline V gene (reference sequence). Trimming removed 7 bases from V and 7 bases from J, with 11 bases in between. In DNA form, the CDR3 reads TGTGCCAGTAACCCCGACAGAAATTCACCCCTCCACTTT. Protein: CASNPDRNSPLHF.

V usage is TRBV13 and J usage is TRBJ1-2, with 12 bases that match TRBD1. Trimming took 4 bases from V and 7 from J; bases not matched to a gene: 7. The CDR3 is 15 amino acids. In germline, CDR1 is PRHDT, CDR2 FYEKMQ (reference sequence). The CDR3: CASSSPGQGASGYTF. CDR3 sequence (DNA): TGTGCCAGCAGCTCTCCGGGACAGGGGGCTTCTGGCTACACCTTC.

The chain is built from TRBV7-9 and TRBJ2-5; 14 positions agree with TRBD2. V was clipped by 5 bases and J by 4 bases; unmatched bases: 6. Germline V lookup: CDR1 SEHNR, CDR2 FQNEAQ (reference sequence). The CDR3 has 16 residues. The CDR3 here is CASSPRTSGGRETQYF. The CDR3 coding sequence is TGTGCCAGCAGCCCTAGGACTAGCGGGGGGCGAGAGACCCAGTACTTC. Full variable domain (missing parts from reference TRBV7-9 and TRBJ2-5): DTGVSQNPRHKITKRGQNVTFRCDPISEHNRLYWYRQTLGQGPEFLTYFQNEAQLEKSRLLSDRFSAERPKGSFSTLEIQRTEQGDSAMYLCASSPRTSGGRETQYFGPGTRLLVL.